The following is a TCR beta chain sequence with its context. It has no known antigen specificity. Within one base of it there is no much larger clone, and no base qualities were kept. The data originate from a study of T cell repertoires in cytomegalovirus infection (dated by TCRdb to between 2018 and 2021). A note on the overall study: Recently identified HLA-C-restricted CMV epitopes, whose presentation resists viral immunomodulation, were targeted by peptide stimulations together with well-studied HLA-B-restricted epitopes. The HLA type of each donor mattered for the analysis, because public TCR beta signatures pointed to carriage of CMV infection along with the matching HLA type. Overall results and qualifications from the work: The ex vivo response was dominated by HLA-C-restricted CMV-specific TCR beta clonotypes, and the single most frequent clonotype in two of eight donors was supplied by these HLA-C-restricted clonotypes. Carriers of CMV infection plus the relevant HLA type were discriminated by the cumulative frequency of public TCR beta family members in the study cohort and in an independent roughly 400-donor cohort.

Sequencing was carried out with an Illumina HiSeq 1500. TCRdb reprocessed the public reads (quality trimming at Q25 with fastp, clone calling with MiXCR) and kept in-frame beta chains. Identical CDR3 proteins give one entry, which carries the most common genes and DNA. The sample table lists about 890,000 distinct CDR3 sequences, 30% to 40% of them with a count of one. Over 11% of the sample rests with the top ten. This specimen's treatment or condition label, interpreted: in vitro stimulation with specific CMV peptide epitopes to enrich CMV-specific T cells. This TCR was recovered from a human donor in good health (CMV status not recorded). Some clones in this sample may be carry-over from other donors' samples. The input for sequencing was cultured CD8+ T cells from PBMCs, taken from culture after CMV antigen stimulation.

The bases are TGCAGTGCTAGAGATCGGACAGCGGGGGTGGGGACCGGGGAGCTGTTTTTT. Its protein reads: CSARDRTAGVGTGELFF. The V and J segments used are TRBV20-1 and TRBJ2-2, and TRBD2 aligns with 8 junction nucleotides. From a lookup of the germline V gene (reference sequence), CDR1 and CDR2 are DFQATT and SNEGSKA. From the cysteine through the phenylalanine, the CDR3 covers 17 amino acids. Of all the DNA, just the CDR3 is kept, 51 bases in frame from base 1. V lost 0 bases and J lost 5 bases, and the count of bases not matched to a germline gene is 11.